One and the same sample provided the 8 T cell receptor beta chains below, sequenced in a study of regulatory T cells in long-lasting Graves disease. Time point denoted: persistent/refractory GD, antithyroid drugs over 5 years with positive TRAb. From PBMCs, RNA was extracted and then used to make the TCR library. Building the TCR beta libraries relied on iRepertoire HTBI primers, and CDR3 regions underwent Arm-PCR. TCRdb re-analysed the multiplex PCR reads in MiXCR, keeping a single row per CDR3 protein. Of hundreds of thousands of distinct CDR3 sequences listed, about 20% are singletons. The material was peripheral blood mononuclear cells (PBMCs), obtained when the disease was refractory, from a patient treated with antithyroid drugs. These receptors came from a female donor with Graves disease.

This clonotype was seen ten or more times. V gene TRBV29-1 combines with J gene TRBJ2-5, with no clear D. Trimming left V 4 bases short and J 4 bases short, with 13 bases between. The length of the CDR3 is 13 residues. CDR1 and CDR2 from the germline V gene are SQVTM and ANQGSEA. The CDR3, as DNA: TGCAGCGTTGCCCTTGGTTTTGGAGAGACCCAGTACTTC. This translates into CSVALGFGETQYF. The full variable domain, its missing parts supplied by reference TRBV29-1 and TRBJ2-5, is SAVISQKPSRDICQRGTSLTIQCQVDSQVTMMFWYRQQPGQSLTLIATANQGSEATYESGFVIDKFPISRPNLTFSTLTVSNMSPEDSSIYLCSVALGFGETQYFGPGTRLLVL.

This chain uses TRBV4-1 with TRBJ1-6, with D unresolved. The V end lost 0 bases, the J end lost 9 bases, and 12 bases lay between the germline ends. CDR1 is MGHRA, CDR2 YSYEKL, per germline. This CDR3 contains 15 residues. The CDR3 nucleotides are TGCGCCAGCAGCCAAGAAGGGAAAGGGAGTTCACCCCTCCACTTT. Its protein is CASSQEGKGSSPLHF.

J is TRBJ2-1 and V is TRBV7-3; D perhaps matches TRBD2 (5 bases). The length of the CDR3 is 15 residues. Germline values: CDR1 SGHTA, CDR2 FQGTGA. Trimming left V 2 bases short and J 0 bases short, with 8 bases between. The chain's CDR3 is CASSLGLSSYNEQFF. DNA for the CDR3: TGTGCCAGCAGCTTAGGACTGAGCTCCTACAATGAGCAGTTCTTC.

This clonotype was recorded many times. The gene calls are TRBV9 and TRBJ1-2, with TRBD1 as a possible D gene (5 bases). This CDR3 region has 13 residues. Between the trimmed V and J ends, which lost 7 bases and 6 bases, there was a span of 16 bases. The germline gives CDR1 SGDLS, CDR2 YYNGEE. The CDR3 nucleotides read TGTGCCAGCGGGACGGAAGGGAGAAATGGCTACACCTTC. This sequence encodes CASGTEGRNGYTF.

The V and J genes are TRBV6-1 and TRBJ1-1; perhaps TRBD1 as D (6 bases). Germline CDR1 MNHNS, CDR2 SASEGT. The germline V and J ends were trimmed by 8 bases and 1 base, with 17 bases remaining between them. This CDR3 is built from 15 residues. The CDR3 region has the DNA TGTGCCAGCCGAAACACAGGGCCCAAGAACACTGAAGCTTTCTTT. Amino acid sequence: CASRNTGPKNTEAFF.

With regard to this clonotype: This could be a read error, since a much larger clone is one nucleotide away. This rearrangement joins TRBV11-2 to TRBJ2-1; D is perhaps TRBD1 or TRBD2 (5 bases each). Deletions cut 5 bases from V and 6 bases from J, with 14 bases between. Looked up from germline, CDR1 is SGHAT and CDR2 is FQNNGV. This CDR3 spans 14 amino acids. The CDR3 is CASSAPGAANEQFF. DNA for the CDR3: TGTGCCAGCAGCGCCCCCGGGGCTGCCAATGAGCAGTTCTTC.

Comment on this clonotype: Since the CDR3 does not end with the conserved phenylalanine or tryptophan, this likely comes from a read error. V is TRBV19 and J is TRBJ1-1, with 8 nucleotides matching TRBD1. Losses at the gene ends were 3 bases for V and 0 bases for J; bases not matched to a gene: 3. Germline V CDR1 and CDR2: LNHDA, SQIVND (reference sequence). The CDR3 length is 15 residues. CDR3 sequence (DNA): TGTGCCAGTAGTATTCTGGACAGGGTGAACACTGAAGCTTTCTCT. This translates into CASSILDRVNTEAFS.

The table lists this clonotype with many counts. V and J are TRBV7-2 and TRBJ1-2, with TRBD1 matching 9 bases. This CDR3 comprises 14 residues. CDR1 and CDR2 (germline): SGHTA, FQGNSA. Losses at the gene ends were 8 bases for V and 7 bases for J; bases not matched to a gene: 11. CDR3 residues: CASLSGQGLGGYTF. DNA of the CDR3: TGTGCCAGCCTCAGCGGACAGGGGCTGGGTGGCTACACCTTC.